The clone carrying this T cell receptor beta chain has a handful of counts. The data belong to a study of T cells of healthy individuals. In TCRdb, the 5' RACE reads were re-called with MiXCR into one record per CDR3 protein. Of 38,000 or so distinct CDR3 sequences listed, approximately 4.5% are singletons. This receptor was obtained from a human donor in good health.

This CDR3 reads CASSFKRGTVMNTEAFF. Here the CDR3 DNA reads TGTGCCAGCAGCTTCAAGAGGGGGACGGTAATGAACACTGAAGCTTTCTTT. J is TRBJ1-1 and V is TRBV3-1, with D perhaps TRBD1 (6 bases). With 5 bases removed from V and 0 bases from J, the gap between germline ends came to 19 bases. The germline gives CDR1 LGHDT, CDR2 YNNKEL (reference sequence). The CDR3 loop spans 17 amino acids.